This is a list of T cell receptor beta chains from one sample in a study of T cell changes during pregnancy in multiple sclerosis. The assay was immunoSEQ multiplex PCR, and TCRdb's table has in-frame clones only and misses some. Among roughly 40,000 clones, 75% to 95% were seen once, and the ten largest hold 7.8%. The specimen comprised CD8+ T cells from peripheral blood mononuclear cells, sampled before pregnancy. These receptor sequences come from a female donor with multiple sclerosis, enrolled in a pregnancy study. Each CDR3 is given without its conserved first and last residue.

>TRBJ2-6|13|TRBV28
ASSLKGAGANVLT
>TRBJ1-5|14|TRBV28
ASSLGQGYSNQPQH
>TRBJ2-7|13|TRBV19
ASSPGTRSSYEQY
>TRBJ1-1|11|TRBV19
ASSIVSGAEAF
>TRBJ2-5|11|TRBV14
ASSPEAQETQY
>TRBJ2-3|13|TRBV28
ATGGTSGRGDTQY
>TRBJ2-1|13|TRBV9
ASSGLAGEYNEQF
>TRBJ2-7|13|TRBV21-1
ASSRRRDGCFEQY
>TRBJ2-1|14|TRBV28
ASSLSSASGSNEQF
>TRBJ2-1|12|TRBV29-1
SVVSSGAGNEQF
>TRBJ1-2|12|TRBV14
ASSQDITSYGYT
>TRBJ2-3|11|TRBV14
ASSQDWGNTQY
>TRBJ1-1|11|TRBV6-5
ASSYSGGAEAF
>TRBJ1-2|12|TRBV15
ATSEDRGDYGYT
>TRBJ1-2|10|TRBV29-1
SVDAGVYGYT
>TRBJ1-5|11|TRBV6-5
ASSTGGNQPQH
>TRBJ2-7|14|TRBV10-2
ASSEGRGSVSYEQY
>TRBJ2-7|12|TRBV7-8
ASSPEAVSYEQY
>TRBJ2-1|12|TRBV27
ASKATGTLHEQF
>TRBJ2-7|13|TRBV13
ASSLGQGISYEQY
>TRBJ2-1|11|TRBV28
ASGSGELNEQF
>TRBJ2-3|14|TRBV19
ASSDTTPVKRDTQY
>TRBJ1-2|14|TRBV5-1
ASSLVGSQDSDGYT
>TRBJ2-2|9|TRBV7-2
ATYYTGELF
>TRBJ2-1|15|TRBV7-9
ASSLARDFSVGGDWF
>TRBJ2-1|13|TRBV19
ASSIGLAGENEQF
>TRBJ1-1|10|TRBV19
ASQIGDTEAF
>TRBJ2-7|11|TRBV9
ASSGGQTYEQY
>TRBJ1-1|14|TRBV29-1
SVEEPELNRQGQAF
>TRBJ2-2|15|TRBV27
ASSLNSYRVPSGELF
>TRBJ2-7|13|TRBV11-2
ASSFSDSLSYEQY
>TRBJ2-5|11|TRBV9
ASSGGHQETQY
>TRBJ2-7|10|TRBV11-3
ASSLGQNEQY
>TRBJ2-5|16|TRBV28
ASSPGLAGAEVKETQY
>TRBJ2-5|12|TRBV4-1
ASSQEGREETQY
>TRBJ2-5|15|TRBV28
ASNRRVAGVGGETQY
>TRBJ2-5|14|TRBV28
ASSPLVGRASETQY
>-|13|TRBV13
ASSSGGGSFYEQY
>TRBJ1-5|13|TRBV28
ASSLLGGSNQPQH
>TRBJ2-2|13|TRBV19
ASSIGSGSSGELF
>TRBJ2-3|16|TRBV4-3
ASSQGQRVVGVTDTQY
>TRBJ1-5|15|TRBV21-1
ASSKRGARRSNQPQH
>TRBJ2-7|11|TRBV11-2
ASSATPDRDPY
>TRBJ2-5|12|TRBV30
AWSVSGGGETQY
>TRBJ2-5|12|TRBV5-1
ASSSRGDKETQY
>TRBJ2-7|14|TRBV27
ASSLSGGRGSYEQY
>TRBJ2-5|12|TRBV2
ASSLGRGQETQY
>TRBJ2-7|12|TRBV7-2
ASSFIAGVYEQY